The present T cell receptor beta chain was sequenced within a study of OX40 agonist ivuxolimab in advanced cancers. About the study: People who had prior anti-PD-1, anti-PD-L1 or anti-CTLA-4 therapy could take part, and around 43% had some. Study-level points and caveats: In general, CD8+ T cells held more expanded clones than CD4+ did, on average.

TCRdb keeps only in-frame clones here, not all; method: immunoSEQ multiplex PCR. The table has over 14,000 clones, 70% seen once. Turning to this clone: Its target is not known.

CDR1 and CDR2 from the germline V gene are SGHKS and YYEKEE (reference sequence). Trimming took off 5 bases at V and 3 bases at J, with 7 bases between the two ends. The CDR3 totals 12 residues. Blood draws occurred at baseline, cycle 4 day 1, and cycle 7 day 1. The source of this sequence is an adult with an advanced solid tumor such as melanoma, head and neck, liver or kidney cancer. J is TRBJ2-3 and V is TRBV5-5, with D unresolved. Sample: CD4+ or CD8+ T cells sorted from blood, taken in a trial of the OX40 agonist ivuxolimab. For the CDR3, the DNA is TGTGCCAGCAGTTCGAGAACAGATACGCAGTATTTT. Translating gives CASSSRTDTQYF.